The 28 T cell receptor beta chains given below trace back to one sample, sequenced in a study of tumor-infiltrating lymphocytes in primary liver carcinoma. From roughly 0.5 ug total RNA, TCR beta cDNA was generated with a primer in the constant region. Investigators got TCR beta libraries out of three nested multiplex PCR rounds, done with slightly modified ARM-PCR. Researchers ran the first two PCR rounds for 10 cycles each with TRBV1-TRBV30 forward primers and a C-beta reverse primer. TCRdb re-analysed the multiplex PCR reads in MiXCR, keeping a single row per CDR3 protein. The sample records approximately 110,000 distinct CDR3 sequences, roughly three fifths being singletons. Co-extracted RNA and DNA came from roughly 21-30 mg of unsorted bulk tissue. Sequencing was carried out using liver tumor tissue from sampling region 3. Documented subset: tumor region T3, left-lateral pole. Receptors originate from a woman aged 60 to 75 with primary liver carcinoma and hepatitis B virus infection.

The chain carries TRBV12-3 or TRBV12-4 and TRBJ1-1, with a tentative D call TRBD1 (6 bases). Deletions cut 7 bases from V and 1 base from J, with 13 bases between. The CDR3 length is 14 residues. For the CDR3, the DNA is TGTGCCAGCAATAGGCAAGGGGGGAACACTGAAGCTTTCTTT. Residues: CASNRQGGNTEAFF.

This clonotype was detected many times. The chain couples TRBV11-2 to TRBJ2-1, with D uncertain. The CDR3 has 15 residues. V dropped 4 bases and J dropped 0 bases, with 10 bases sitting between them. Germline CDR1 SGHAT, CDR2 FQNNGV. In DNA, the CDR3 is TGTGCCAGCAGCTCCGCGGTGAGCTCCTACAATGAGCAGTTCTTC. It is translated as CASSSAVSSYNEQFF.

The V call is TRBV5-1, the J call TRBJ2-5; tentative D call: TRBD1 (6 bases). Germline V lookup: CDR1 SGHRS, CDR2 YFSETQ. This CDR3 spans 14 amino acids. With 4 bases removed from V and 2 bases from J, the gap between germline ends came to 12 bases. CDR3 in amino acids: CASSPRDIQETQYF. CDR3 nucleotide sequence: TGCGCCAGCAGCCCGAGGGACATACAAGAGACCCAGTACTTC.

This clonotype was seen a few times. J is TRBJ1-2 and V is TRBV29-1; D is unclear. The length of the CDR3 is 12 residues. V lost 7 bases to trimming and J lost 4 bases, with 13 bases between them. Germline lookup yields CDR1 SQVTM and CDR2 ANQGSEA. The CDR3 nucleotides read TGCAGCGCTGAGTCCCTTGGCTATGGCTACACCTTC. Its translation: CSAESLGYGYTF.

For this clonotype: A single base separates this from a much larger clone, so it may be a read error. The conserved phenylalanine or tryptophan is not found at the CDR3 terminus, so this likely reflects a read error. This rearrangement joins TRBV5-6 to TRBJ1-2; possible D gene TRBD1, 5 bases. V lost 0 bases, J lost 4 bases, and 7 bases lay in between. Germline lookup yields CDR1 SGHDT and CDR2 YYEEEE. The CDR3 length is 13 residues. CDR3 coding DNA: TGTGCCAGCAGCTTGGGCGGGGGCTATGGCTACACCCTC. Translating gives CASSLGGGYGYTL.

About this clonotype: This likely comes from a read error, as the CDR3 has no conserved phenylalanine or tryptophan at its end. The CDR3 is CASTPTGTSGKGEQFL. In nucleotides, the CDR3 is TGTGCCAGCACTCCGACCGGGACTAGTGGGAAGGGTGAGCAGTTCCTC. This chain links TRBV28 with TRBJ2-1, with 8 bases fitting TRBD2. The CDR3 is 16 amino acids. CDR1 is MDHEN, CDR2 SYDVKM, per germline. The J segment lost 9 bases and the V segment lost 7 bases, leaving 17 bases of the junction unmatched.

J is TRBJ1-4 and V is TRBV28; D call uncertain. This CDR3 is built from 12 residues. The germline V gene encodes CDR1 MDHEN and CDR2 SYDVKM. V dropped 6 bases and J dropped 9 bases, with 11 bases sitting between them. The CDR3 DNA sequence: TGTGCCAGCAGATTGGCAGGTCAAAAACTGTTTTTT. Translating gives CASRLAGQKLFF. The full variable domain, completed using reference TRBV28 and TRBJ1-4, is DVKVTQSSRYLVKRTGEKVFLECVQDMDHENMFWYRQDPGLGLRLIYFSYDVKMKEKGDIPEGYSVSREKKERFSLILESASTNQTSMYLCASRLAGQKLFFGSGTQLSVL.

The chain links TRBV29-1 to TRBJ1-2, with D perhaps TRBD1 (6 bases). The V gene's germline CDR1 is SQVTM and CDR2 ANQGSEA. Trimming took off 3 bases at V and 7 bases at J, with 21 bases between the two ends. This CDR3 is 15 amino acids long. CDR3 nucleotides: TGCAGCGTTGATCTGGGGGCAGTAGGGGCCGGTGGCTACACCTTC. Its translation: CSVDLGAVGAGGYTF.

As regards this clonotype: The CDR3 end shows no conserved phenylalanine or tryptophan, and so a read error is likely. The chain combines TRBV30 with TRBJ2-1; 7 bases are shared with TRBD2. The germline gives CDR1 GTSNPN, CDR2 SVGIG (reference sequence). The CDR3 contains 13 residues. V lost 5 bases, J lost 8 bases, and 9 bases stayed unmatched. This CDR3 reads CAWSGLVLYEQFL. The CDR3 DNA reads TGTGCCTGGTCCGGACTAGTCCTCTATGAGCAGTTCCTC.

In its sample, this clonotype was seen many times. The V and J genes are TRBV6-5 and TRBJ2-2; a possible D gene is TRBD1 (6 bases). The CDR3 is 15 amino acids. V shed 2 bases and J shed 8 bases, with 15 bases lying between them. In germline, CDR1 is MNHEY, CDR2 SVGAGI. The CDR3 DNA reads TGTGCCAGCAGTTACACAGGGACCGGGGAGGGGGAGCTGTTTTTT. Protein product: CASSYTGTGEGELFF.

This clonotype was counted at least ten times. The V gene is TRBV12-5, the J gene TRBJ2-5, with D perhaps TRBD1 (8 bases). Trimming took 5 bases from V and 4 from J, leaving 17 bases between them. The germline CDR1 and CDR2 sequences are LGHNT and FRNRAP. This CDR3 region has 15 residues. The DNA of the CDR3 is TGTGCTAGTGGTGAGGACAGGGAGGGATCAGAGACCCAGTACTTC. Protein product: CASGEDREGSETQYF.

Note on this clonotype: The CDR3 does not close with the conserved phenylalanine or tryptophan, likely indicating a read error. This CDR3 reads CASSLARNTDEQFL. The CDR3 DNA is TGTGCCAGCAGCTTAGCCCGAAACACGGATGAGCAGTTCCTC. The rearrangement links TRBV11-2 to TRBJ2-1; D is unclear. Germline-derived CDR1 and CDR2 are SGHAT and FQNNGV. This CDR3 region has 14 residues. The V end lost 1 base, the J end lost 8 bases, and 12 bases lay between the germline ends.

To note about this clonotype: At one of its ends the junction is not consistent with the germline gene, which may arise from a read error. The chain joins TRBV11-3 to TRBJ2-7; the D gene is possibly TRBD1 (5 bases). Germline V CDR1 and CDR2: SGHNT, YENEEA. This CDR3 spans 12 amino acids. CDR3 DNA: TGTGTCAGCAGCATCACAGGCTACGAGCAGTACTTC. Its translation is CVSSITGYEQYF.

In nucleotides, the CDR3 is TGCAGTGCTAGAAGTTGGCAGTCCAATCAGCCCCAGCATTTT. Its protein is CSARSWQSNQPQHF. This chain links TRBV20-1 with TRBJ1-5, with D unresolved. The V end lost 2 bases, the J end lost 3 bases, and 11 bases lay between the germline ends. CDR3 length: 14 residues. CDR1 is DFQATT and CDR2 is SNEGSKA in the germline V gene (reference sequence).

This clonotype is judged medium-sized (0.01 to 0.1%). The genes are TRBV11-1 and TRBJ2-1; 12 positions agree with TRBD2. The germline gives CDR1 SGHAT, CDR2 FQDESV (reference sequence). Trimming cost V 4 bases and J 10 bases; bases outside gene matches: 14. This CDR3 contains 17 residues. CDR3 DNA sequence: TGTGCCAGCAGCTCCCCCAAGACTAGCGGGAGTTCTTTGGAGCAGTTCTTC. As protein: CASSSPKTSGSSLEQFF.

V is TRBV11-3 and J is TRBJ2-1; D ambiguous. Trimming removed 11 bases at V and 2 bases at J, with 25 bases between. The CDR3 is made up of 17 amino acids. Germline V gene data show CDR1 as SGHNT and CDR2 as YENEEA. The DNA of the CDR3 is TGTGCCTACAGCTTAGATCCAAGTTCCACTGCCTACAATGAGCAGTTCTTC. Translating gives CAYSLDPSSTAYNEQFF.

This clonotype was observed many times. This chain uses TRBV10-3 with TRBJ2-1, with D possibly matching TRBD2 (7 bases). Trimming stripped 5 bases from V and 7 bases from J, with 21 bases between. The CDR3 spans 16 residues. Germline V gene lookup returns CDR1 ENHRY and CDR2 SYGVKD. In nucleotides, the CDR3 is TGTGCCATCAGTTCCGAGGGGGAGGGCCGGTTTAATGAGCAGTTCTTC. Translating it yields CAISSEGEGRFNEQFF.

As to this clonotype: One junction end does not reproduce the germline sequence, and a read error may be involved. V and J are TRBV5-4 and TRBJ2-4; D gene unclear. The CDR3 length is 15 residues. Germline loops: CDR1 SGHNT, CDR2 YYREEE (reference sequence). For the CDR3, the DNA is TGTGCCAGCGACCCCCCGGCAAGCGACAAAAACATTCAGTATTTC. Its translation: CASDPPASDKNIQYF.

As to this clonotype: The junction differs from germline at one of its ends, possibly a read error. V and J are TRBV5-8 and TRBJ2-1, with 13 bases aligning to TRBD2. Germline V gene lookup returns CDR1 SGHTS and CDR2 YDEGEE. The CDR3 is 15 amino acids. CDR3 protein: CASSTGTSGNNERFF. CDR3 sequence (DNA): TGTGCTAGCAGCACCGGGACTAGCGGGAACAATGAGCGGTTCTTC.

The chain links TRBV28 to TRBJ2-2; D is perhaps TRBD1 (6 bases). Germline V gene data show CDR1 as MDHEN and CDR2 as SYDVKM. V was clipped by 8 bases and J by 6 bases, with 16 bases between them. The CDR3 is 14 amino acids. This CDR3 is CASDLGRGAGELFF. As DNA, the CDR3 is TGTGCCAGCGATTTAGGCAGGGGCGCCGGGGAGCTGTTTTTT.

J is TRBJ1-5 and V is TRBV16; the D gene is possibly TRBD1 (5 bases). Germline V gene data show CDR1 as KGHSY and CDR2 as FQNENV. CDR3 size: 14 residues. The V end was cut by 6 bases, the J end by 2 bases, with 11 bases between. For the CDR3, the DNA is TGTGCCAGCAGTGGGGCCAAGGGCAATCAGCCCCAGCATTTT. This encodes CASSGAKGNQPQHF.

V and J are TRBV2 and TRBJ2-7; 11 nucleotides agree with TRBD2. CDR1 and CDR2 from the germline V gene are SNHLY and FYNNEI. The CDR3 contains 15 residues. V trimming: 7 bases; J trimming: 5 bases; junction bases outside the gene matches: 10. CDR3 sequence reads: CASNVDSGRAHEQYV. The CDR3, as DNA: TGTGCCAGCAATGTGGATAGCGGGAGGGCCCACGAGCAGTACGTC.

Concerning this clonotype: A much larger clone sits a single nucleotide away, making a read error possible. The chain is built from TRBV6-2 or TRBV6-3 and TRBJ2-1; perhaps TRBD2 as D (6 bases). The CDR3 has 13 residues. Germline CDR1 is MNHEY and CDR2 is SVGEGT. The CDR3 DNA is TGTGCTACTCTGGCGGGAATGAGGAATGAGCAGTTCTTC. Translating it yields CATLAGMRNEQFF.

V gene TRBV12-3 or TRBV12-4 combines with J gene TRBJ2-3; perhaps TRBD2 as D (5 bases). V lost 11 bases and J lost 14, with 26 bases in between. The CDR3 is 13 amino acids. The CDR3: CAGGLSSGLIPYF. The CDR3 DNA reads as TGTGCCGGCGGTTTATCGTCCGGACTCATCCCGTATTTT.

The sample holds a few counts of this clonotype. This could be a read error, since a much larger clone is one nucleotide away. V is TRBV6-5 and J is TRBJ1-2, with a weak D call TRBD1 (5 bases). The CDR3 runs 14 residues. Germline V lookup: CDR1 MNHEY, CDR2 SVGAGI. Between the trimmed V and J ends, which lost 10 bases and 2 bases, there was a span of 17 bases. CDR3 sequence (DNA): TGTGCCAACACCCAGGGTCCACCAAACTATGGCTACACCTTC. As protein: CANTQGPPNYGYTF.

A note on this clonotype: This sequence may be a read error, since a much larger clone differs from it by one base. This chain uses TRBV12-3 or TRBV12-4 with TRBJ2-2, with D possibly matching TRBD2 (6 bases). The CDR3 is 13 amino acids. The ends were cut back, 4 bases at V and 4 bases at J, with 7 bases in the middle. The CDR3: CASSSGGTGELFF. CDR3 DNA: TGTGCCAGCAGTTCCGGGGGCACCGGGGAGCTGTTTTTT.

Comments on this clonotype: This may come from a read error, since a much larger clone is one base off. CDR3 nucleotide sequence: TGTGCCAGCAGACGCGCCGGGACTAGCGGGAGAAATGAGCAGTTATTC. Amino acids: CASRRAGTSGRNEQLF. V and J are TRBV28 and TRBJ2-1; 14 bases are a match to TRBD2. The germline CDR1 and CDR2 sequences are MDHEN and SYDVKM. The CDR3 spans 16 residues.

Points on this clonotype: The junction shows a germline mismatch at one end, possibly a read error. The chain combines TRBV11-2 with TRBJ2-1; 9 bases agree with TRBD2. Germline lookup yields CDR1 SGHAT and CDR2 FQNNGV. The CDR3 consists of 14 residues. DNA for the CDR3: TGTGCCGGCAGACCGGGACTAGCATCCAATGAGCAGTTCTTC. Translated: CAGRPGLASNEQFF.